Shown below are 25 T cell receptor beta chains from a single sample sequenced in a study of T-cell memory formation after mild COVID-19. From the 5' RACE reads, TCRdb called clonotypes with MiXCR, one entry per CDR3 protein. The data show roughly 35,000 distinct CDR3 sequences, approximately 8.3% seen once. Input material: PBMCs or a T cell subset sorted from them (not recorded which). The receptors were gathered from a man aged 18 to 29 who had mild COVID-19 (a few samples of this study predate the infection). Cell type and time point are not known.

This clonotype was counted at least ten times. This chain joins TRBV12-3 or TRBV12-4 and TRBJ1-5, with 8 bases fitting TRBD1. Germline trimming cut 2 bases from V and 6 bases from J; bases unmatched to any gene: 6. This CDR3 region has 15 residues. The CDR3 region has the DNA TGTGCCAGCAGTTTAAATTCAGGGGGCGGTCAGCCCCAGCATTTT. Its translation is CASSLNSGGGQPQHF.

This clonotype has a count of ten or more. The rearrangement uses TRBV11-2 and TRBJ2-3; D is ambiguous. The CDR3 is made up of 13 amino acids. Trimming cost V 0 bases and J 7 bases, with 8 bases left between them. Germline V gives CDR1 SGHAT, CDR2 FQNNGV. CDR3 in amino acids: CASSLDRRNTQYF. CDR3 DNA: TGTGCCAGCAGCTTAGATCGGCGAAATACGCAGTATTTT.

In this sample, this clonotype turned up many times. The genes are TRBV10-3 and TRBJ2-7, with 12 bases fitting TRBD1. The CDR3 extends over 15 amino acids. The V gene's germline CDR1 is ENHRY and CDR2 SYGVKD. After removal of 6 bases from V and 5 bases from J, the junction contained 8 bases not matched to a gene. CDR3 sequence reads: CAISKGGQGADEQYF. DNA for the CDR3: TGTGCCATCAGCAAGGGGGGACAGGGGGCCGACGAGCAGTACTTC.

This clonotype was detected ten times or more. The rearrangement uses TRBV11-2 and TRBJ2-1; unclear D gene. V shed 8 bases and J shed 0 bases, with 14 bases lying between them. There are 15 residues in the CDR3. The germline V gene encodes CDR1 SGHAT and CDR2 FQNNGV. CDR3 sequence reads: CASSGVTSSYNEQFF. The CDR3 DNA reads TGTGCCAGCTCTGGGGTCACGTCCTCCTACAATGAGCAGTTCTTC.

This clonotype was observed at least ten times. The V gene is TRBV7-6, the J gene TRBJ2-5; 11 bases are a match to TRBD1. This CDR3 has 15 residues. Germline V gene sequence: CDR1 SGHVS, CDR2 FNYEAQ. V shed 4 bases and J 5 bases; nucleotides not matched to a gene: 6. The CDR3 region is CASSSGQGASETQYF. The CDR3 nucleotides read TGTGCCAGCAGCTCCGGACAGGGGGCATCGGAGACCCAGTACTTC.

This clonotype was seen at least ten times. The gene calls are TRBV4-3 and TRBJ2-2, with 7 positions matching TRBD1. The CDR3 has 15 amino acids. The V gene's germline CDR1 is LGHNA and CDR2 YSLEER. With 1 base clipped from V and 6 bases from J, the junction kept 5 bases outside the gene matches. The CDR3 DNA follows: TGCGCCAGCAGCCAAGCAACGGGACAGCCCGGGGAGCTGTTTTTT. This sequence encodes CASSQATGQPGELFF.

This clonotype showed up many times. This may stem from a read error, because a much larger clone lies one nucleotide away. CDR3 nucleotide sequence: TGTGCCAGCAGTGAAGCGGACACCGGGGAGCTGTTTTTT. Amino acid sequence: CASSEADTGELFF. The chain is built from TRBV6-4 and TRBJ2-2, with D perhaps matching TRBD2 (5 bases). Germline CDR1 reads MRHNA; CDR2 reads SNTAGT. This CDR3 is built from 13 residues. V lost 3 bases and J 3 bases, leaving 5 bases between the germline ends.

V and J are TRBV7-2 and TRBJ1-6, with D possibly being TRBD1 (6 bases). Germline CDR1 SGHTA, CDR2 FQGNSA. The germline V and J ends were trimmed by 7 bases and 3 bases, with 13 bases remaining between them. The CDR3 loop spans 15 amino acids. CDR3 protein: CASNLAQGYNSPLHF. The CDR3 DNA reads TGTGCCAGCAACCTGGCACAGGGCTATAATTCACCCCTCCACTTT.

The gene calls are TRBV29-1 and TRBJ2-3; 8 bases map to TRBD2. The germline V gene encodes CDR1 SQVTM and CDR2 ANQGSEA. This CDR3 has 19 residues. V shed 3 bases and J 4 bases; nucleotides not matched to a gene: 21. The CDR3 loop is CSVEMGTSPSTSAPDTQYF. DNA of the CDR3: TGCAGCGTTGAGATGGGGACTAGTCCGTCGACTAGCGCGCCAGATACGCAGTATTTT.

At least ten counts were recorded for this clonotype. This sequence joins TRBV18 and TRBJ2-5; no clear D. This CDR3 has 14 residues. CDR1 KGHSH and CDR2 LQKENI come from the germline V gene. With 6 bases removed from V and 3 bases from J, the gap between germline ends came to 14 bases. The CDR3 sequence is CASSTTNPEETQYF. The CDR3 bases are TGTGCCAGCTCGACGACAAATCCTGAAGAGACCCAGTACTTC.

This clonotype showed up many times. This chain joins TRBV30 and TRBJ2-5; D gene unclear. The V end was cut by 3 bases, the J end by 5 bases, with 7 bases between. The CDR3 sequence is 11 residues long. Germline-derived CDR1 and CDR2 are GTSNPN and SVGIG (reference sequence). The CDR3 spells CAWSPRETQYF. The DNA of the CDR3 is TGTGCCTGGAGCCCAAGGGAGACCCAGTACTTC.

The chain combines TRBV20-1 with TRBJ2-7; D is perhaps TRBD2 (5 bases). Trimming took off 0 bases at V and 2 bases at J, with 11 bases between the two ends. The length of the CDR3 is 14 residues. Germline CDR1 DFQATT, CDR2 SNEGSKA (reference sequence). The CDR3 loop reads CSARDGEYPYEQYF. The CDR3 DNA reads TGCAGTGCTAGAGATGGGGAGTATCCCTACGAGCAGTACTTC.

This clonotype was observed at least ten times. This chain connects TRBV20-1 to TRBJ2-3; 8 positions agree with TRBD2. The CDR3 sequence is 13 residues long. From germline, CDR1 is DFQATT and CDR2 SNEGSKA (reference sequence). J gave up 4 bases and V 5 bases, and 5 bases lay outside the gene matches. For the CDR3, the DNA is TGCAGTGCTGAAGCGGGGGCCTCAGATACGCAGTATTTT. Its translation: CSAEAGASDTQYF.

This clonotype was found many times. The chain couples TRBV7-8 to TRBJ2-1; D may be TRBD1 (6 bases). The V end lost 4 bases, the J end lost 4 bases, and 11 bases lay between the germline ends. The germline CDR1 and CDR2 sequences are SGHVS and FQNEAQ. The CDR3 consists of 14 residues. The CDR3 region is CASSSGQLYNEQFF. The CDR3 DNA reads TGTGCCAGCAGCTCGGGACAACTATACAATGAGCAGTTCTTC.

Ten or more counts support this clonotype. The chain has TRBV12-3 or TRBV12-4 and TRBJ1-5; the D gene is possibly TRBD1 (5 bases). V was shortened by 1 base and J by 3 bases, with 10 bases between the two germline ends. The CDR3 is 15 amino acids. DNA for the CDR3: TGTGCCAGCAGTTTAGGGGGGACGGTCAATCAGCCCCAGCATTTT. It yields the protein CASSLGGTVNQPQHF.

Ten or more counts support this clonotype. V usage is TRBV12-3 or TRBV12-4 and J usage is TRBJ2-3; D tentatively reads TRBD1 or TRBD2 (6 bases each). The CDR3 loop spans 14 amino acids. V was pared by 3 bases and J by 4 bases, with 11 bases between. CDR3 in DNA: TGTGCCAGCAGTTTCTCGGGGGCAGCAGATACGCAGTATTTT. Protein product: CASSFSGAADTQYF.

This clonotype turned up a few times. The rearrangement joins TRBV10-2 to TRBJ1-5; 10 bases are shared with TRBD1. Germline V gives CDR1 WSHSY, CDR2 SAAADI. CDR3 length: 13 residues. The trim removed 6 bases at V and 6 bases at J, leaving 2 bases unmatched. Here the CDR3 DNA reads TGCGCCAGCAGCTGGGACAGGGGTCAGCCCCAGCATTTT. It is translated as CASSWDRGQPQHF.

At least ten counts were recorded for this clonotype. The chain has TRBV7-3 and TRBJ2-3; D not certain. CDR3 length: 13 amino acids. Germline CDR1 and CDR2: SGHTA and FQGTGA. Between the trimmed V and J ends, which lost 1 base and 4 bases, there was a span of 6 bases. CDR3 in amino acids: CASSLMASDTQYF. The CDR3 nucleotides are TGTGCCAGCAGCTTAATGGCATCAGATACGCAGTATTTT.

This clonotype showed up many times. The chain has TRBV20-1 and TRBJ2-5; 11 bases align to TRBD2. In germline, CDR1 is DFQATT, CDR2 SNEGSKA (reference sequence). The length of the CDR3 is 15 residues. V shed 3 bases, J shed 2 bases, and the junction held 5 bases outside the gene matches. The DNA for the CDR3 is TGCAGTGCTAGCACCAGACTAGCGGGGCAAGAGACCCAGTACTTC. As protein: CSASTRLAGQETQYF.

This clonotype was seen many times. The gene calls are TRBV9 and TRBJ1-2; 7 nucleotides align to TRBD1. The trim removed 3 bases at V and 2 bases at J, leaving 13 bases unmatched. Germline loops: CDR1 SGDLS, CDR2 YYNGEE. The CDR3 contains 17 residues. This CDR3 is CASSANNRGRGNYGYTF. In nucleotides, the CDR3 is TGTGCCAGCAGCGCCAACAACAGGGGAAGAGGCAACTATGGCTACACCTTC.

This clonotype was recorded a few times. The CDR3 protein is CASSLALDTEAFF. The CDR3 DNA sequence: TGTGCCAGCAGCTTGGCTCTGGACACTGAAGCTTTCTTT. This sequence joins TRBV7-3 and TRBJ1-1; the D is unclear. Per the germline V gene, CDR1 is SGHTA and CDR2 is FQGTGA. The CDR3 has 13 amino acids. V was pared by 3 bases and J by 3 bases, with 8 bases between.

DNA for the CDR3: TGTGCCAGCAGCCTTAACGTAGGTCCAGATACGCAGTATTTT. Protein: CASSLNVGPDTQYF. The J gene is TRBJ2-3, the V gene TRBV6-4; D gene unclear. Germline CDR1 and CDR2: MRHNA and SNTAGT. Trimming left V 6 bases short and J 4 bases short, with 14 bases between. The CDR3 is 14 amino acids.

This clonotype was counted a few times. The gene calls are TRBV7-2 and TRBJ1-2, with D perhaps TRBD1 (6 bases). CDR3 length: 14 residues. Germline CDR1 SGHTA, CDR2 FQGNSA. Between the trimmed V and J ends, which lost 5 bases and 0 bases, there was a span of 10 bases. CDR3 in DNA: TGTGCCAGCAGCCGGGACACTGCTAACTATGGCTACACCTTC. It encodes CASSRDTANYGYTF.

The CDR3 loop reads CASSPTGDEQFF. The DNA for the CDR3 is TGTGCCAGCAGCCCGACAGGGGATGAGCAGTTCTTC. This rearrangement joins TRBV7-9 to TRBJ2-1; 8 bases match TRBD1. The CDR3 extends over 12 amino acids. The V and J ends lost 5 bases and 8 bases, in that order; junction bases with no gene match: 2. Germline CDR1 is SEHNR and CDR2 is FQNEAQ (reference sequence). The variable domain in full, completed from reference TRBV7-9 and TRBJ2-1, reads DTGVSQNPRHKITKRGQNVTFRCDPISEHNRLYWYRQTLGQGPEFLTYFQNEAQLEKSRLLSDRFSAERPKGSFSTLEIQRTEQGDSAMYLCASSPTGDEQFFGPGTRLTVL.

This clonotype was seen many times. V gene TRBV7-2 combines with J gene TRBJ2-4; D is uncertain. From germline, CDR1 is SGHTA and CDR2 FQGNSA. Trimming cost V 5 bases and J 0 bases, with 20 bases left between them. There are 18 residues in the CDR3. CDR3 coding DNA: TGTGCCAGCAGCGCCGAAGGAGTGGGATCAATAGCCAAAAACATTCAGTACTTC. Its protein product is CASSAEGVGSIAKNIQYF.